The subject of this entry is one T cell receptor (beta chain). Its antigen is not known. It was with 60 Vbeta and 13 Jbeta primers that the PCR ran. Sequencing used immunoSEQ multiplex PCR; TCRdb keeps in-frame clones, though not all of them. The sample contains about 150,000 clones, 76% of which appear only once. The data belong to a study of cytomegalovirus exposure and HLA in healthy donors. Study-level findings and limits: The study recorded 150 to 200 TCR beta chains that were cytomegalovirus-associated.

V trimming: 2 bases; J trimming: 3 bases; junction bases outside the gene matches: 5. The CDR3 consists of 15 residues. From germline, CDR1 is SGHNT and CDR2 YYREEE (reference sequence). The sequence derives from a male donor in good health and CMV-seronegative. This sequence joins TRBV5-4 and TRBJ2-1; 7 bases are shared with TRBD1. The sequenced sample was PBMCs. The CDR3 DNA reads TGTGCCAGCAGCTTTGAGGGGGCGGTCTACAATGAGCAGTTCTTC. Its protein product is CASSFEGAVYNEQFF.